Detailed here is one T cell receptor (beta chain). This entry is derived from a study of blood T cell repertoires in COVID-19. Turning to the study itself: Nucleic acid was either cDNA or gDNA, and it came from T cells, B-cell-depleted T cells, or PBMCs.

Participants were placed into cohorts based on the clinical history they reported. The CDR3 sequence is 16 residues long. Per the germline V gene, CDR1 is MNHEY and CDR2 is SVGAGI. J gave up 6 bases and V 3 bases, and 8 bases lay outside the gene matches. In the original workflow: Reference gene primers were amplified, and this amplification served to estimate nucleated cell counts. Libraries were prepared by immunoSEQ multiplex PCR; TCRdb keeps only in-frame clonotypes and omits some of them. From that table come the V and J calls and clone size; the DNA was used to work out D and trimming. Among 200,000 to 250,000 clones, approximately 80% were seen once, and the ten largest hold around 9%.

The V and J genes are TRBV6-5 and TRBJ1-5; TRBD1 aligns across 10 bases. The receptor was isolated from a middle-aged man who had recovered from COVID-19. Specimen: PBMCs or T cells enriched from blood (not recorded which). This chain's CDR3 is CASSYSTGGYGQPQHF. The CDR3, as DNA: TGTGCCAGCAGTTATTCGACAGGGGGCTACGGTCAGCCCCAGCATTTT.